This T cell receptor beta chain was captured in a study of OX40 agonist ivuxolimab in advanced cancers. Turning to the study itself: Partial responses were seen in three patients, one with hepatocellular carcinoma and two with cutaneous melanoma. Study outcomes and limitations: By week 6 at 0.1 to 3.0 mg/kg, blood CD4+ and CD8+ T cells had expanded clonally.

Sequencing was performed with immunoSEQ multiplex PCR; in TCRdb, only in-frame clones are kept and a portion is missing. The sample contains 70,000 to 85,000 clones, under 95% of which appear only once. Germline lookup yields CDR1 KGHSH and CDR2 LQKENI. The V segment lost 2 bases and the J segment 2 bases; nucleotides outside the gene matches: 4. The CDR3 has 15 residues. In the case of this clone: The antigen remains unidentified.

This chain uses TRBV18 with TRBJ2-5, with 8 positions matching TRBD1. This clonotype was obtained from an adult with an advanced solid tumor such as melanoma, head and neck, liver or kidney cancer. The input for sequencing was CD4+ or CD8+ T cells sorted from blood, taken in a trial of the OX40 agonist ivuxolimab. The DNA for the CDR3 is TGTGCCAGCTCACCATCGACAGGGGTTCAAGAGACCCAGTACTTC. Translation gives CASSPSTGVQETQYF. The full variable domain, completed using reference TRBV18 and TRBJ2-5, is NAGVMQNPRHLVRRRGQEARLRCSPMKGHSHVYWYRQLPEEGLKFMVYLQKENIIDESGMPKERFSAEFPKEGPSILRIQQVVRGDSAAYFCASSPSTGVQETQYFGPGTRLLVL.